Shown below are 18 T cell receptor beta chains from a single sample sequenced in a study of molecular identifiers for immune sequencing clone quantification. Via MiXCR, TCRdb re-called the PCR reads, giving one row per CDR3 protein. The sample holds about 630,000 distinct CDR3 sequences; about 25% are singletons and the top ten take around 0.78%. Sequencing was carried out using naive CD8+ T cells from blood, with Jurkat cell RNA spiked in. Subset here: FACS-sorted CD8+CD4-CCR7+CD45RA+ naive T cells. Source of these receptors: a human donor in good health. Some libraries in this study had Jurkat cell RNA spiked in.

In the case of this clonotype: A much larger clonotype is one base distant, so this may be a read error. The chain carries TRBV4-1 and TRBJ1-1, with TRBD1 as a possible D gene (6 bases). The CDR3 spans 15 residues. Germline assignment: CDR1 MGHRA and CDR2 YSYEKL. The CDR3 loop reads CASSQEQGMNSEAFF. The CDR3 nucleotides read TGCGCCAGCAGCCAAGAACAGGGAATGAACTCTGAAGCTTTCTTT.

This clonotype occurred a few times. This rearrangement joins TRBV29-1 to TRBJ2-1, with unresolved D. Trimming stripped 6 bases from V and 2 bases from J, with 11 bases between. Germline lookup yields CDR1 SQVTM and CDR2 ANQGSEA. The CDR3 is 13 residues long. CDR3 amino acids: CSVTTYTYNEQFF. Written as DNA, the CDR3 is TGCAGCGTGACAACCTACACCTACAATGAGCAGTTCTTC.

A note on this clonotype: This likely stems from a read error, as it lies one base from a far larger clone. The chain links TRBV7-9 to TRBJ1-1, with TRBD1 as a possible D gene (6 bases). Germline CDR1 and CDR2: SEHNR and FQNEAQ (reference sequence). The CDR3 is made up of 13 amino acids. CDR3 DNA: TGTGCCTGCAGCCAGACAGGGAACACTGAAGCTTTCTTT. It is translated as CACSQTGNTEAFF.

CDR3 DNA sequence: TGTGCCATCGGGACAGGGGGCTCCTACGAGCAGTACTTC. The encoded protein is CAIGTGGSYEQYF. This chain connects TRBV10-3 to TRBJ2-7; 11 bases fit TRBD1. V dropped 8 bases and J dropped 0; count of bases not matched to a gene: 0. The CDR3 has 13 amino acids. Per the germline V gene, CDR1 is ENHRY and CDR2 is SYGVKD.

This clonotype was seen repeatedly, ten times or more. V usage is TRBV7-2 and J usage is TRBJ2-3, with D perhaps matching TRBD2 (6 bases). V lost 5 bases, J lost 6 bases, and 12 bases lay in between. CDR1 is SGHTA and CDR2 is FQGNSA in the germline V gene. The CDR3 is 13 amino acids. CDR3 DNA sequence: TGTGCCAGCAGCCAGTGGGGAGGCGATACGCAGTATTTT. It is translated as CASSQWGGDTQYF.

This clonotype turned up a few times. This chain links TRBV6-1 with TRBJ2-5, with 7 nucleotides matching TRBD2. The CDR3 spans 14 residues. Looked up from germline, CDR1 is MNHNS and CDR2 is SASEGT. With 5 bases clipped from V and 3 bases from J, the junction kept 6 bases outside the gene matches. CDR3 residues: CASSSGEKKETQYF. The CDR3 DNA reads TGTGCCAGCAGTAGCGGGGAGAAGAAAGAGACCCAGTACTTC.

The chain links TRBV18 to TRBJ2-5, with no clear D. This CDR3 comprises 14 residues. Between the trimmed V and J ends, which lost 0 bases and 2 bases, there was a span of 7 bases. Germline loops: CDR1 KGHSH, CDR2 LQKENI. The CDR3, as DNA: TGTGCCAGCTCACCACCGCCAGCTCAAGAGACCCAGTACTTC. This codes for CASSPPPAQETQYF.

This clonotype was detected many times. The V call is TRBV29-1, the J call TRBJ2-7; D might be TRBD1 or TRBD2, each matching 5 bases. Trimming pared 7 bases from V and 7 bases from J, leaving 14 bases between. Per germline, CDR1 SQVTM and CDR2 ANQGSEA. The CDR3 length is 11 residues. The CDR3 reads CSALAEGEQYF. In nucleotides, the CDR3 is TGCAGCGCATTGGCCGAGGGGGAGCAGTACTTC.

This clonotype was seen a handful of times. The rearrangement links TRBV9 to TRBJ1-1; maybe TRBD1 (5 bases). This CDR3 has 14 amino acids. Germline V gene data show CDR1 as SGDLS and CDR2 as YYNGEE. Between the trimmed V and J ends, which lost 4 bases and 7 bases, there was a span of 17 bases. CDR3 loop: CASSPGRGEDEAFF. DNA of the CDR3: TGTGCCAGCAGCCCCGGTAGGGGTGAGGATGAAGCTTTCTTT.

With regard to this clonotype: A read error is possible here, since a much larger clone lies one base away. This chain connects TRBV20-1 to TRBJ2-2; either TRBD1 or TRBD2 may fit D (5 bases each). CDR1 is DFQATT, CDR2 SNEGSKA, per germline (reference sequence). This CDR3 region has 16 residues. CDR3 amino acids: CSARGKGRENTGEPFF. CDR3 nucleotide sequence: TGCAGTGCTAGAGGGAAGGGACGGGAAAACACCGGGGAGCCGTTTTTT.

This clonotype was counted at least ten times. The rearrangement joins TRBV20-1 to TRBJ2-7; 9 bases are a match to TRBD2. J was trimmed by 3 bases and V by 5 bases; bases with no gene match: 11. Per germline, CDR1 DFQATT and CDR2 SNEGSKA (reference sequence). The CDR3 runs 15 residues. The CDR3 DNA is TGCAGTGCTGACCTCTTGCGGGAGGGCGGCTACGAGCAGTACTTC. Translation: CSADLLREGGYEQYF.

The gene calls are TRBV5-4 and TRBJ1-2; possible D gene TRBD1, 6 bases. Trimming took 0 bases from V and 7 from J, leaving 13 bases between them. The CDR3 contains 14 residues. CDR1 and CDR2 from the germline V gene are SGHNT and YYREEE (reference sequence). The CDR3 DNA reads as TGTGCCAGCAGCTTGGATTGGACAGCTGTTGGCTACACCTTC. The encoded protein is CASSLDWTAVGYTF.

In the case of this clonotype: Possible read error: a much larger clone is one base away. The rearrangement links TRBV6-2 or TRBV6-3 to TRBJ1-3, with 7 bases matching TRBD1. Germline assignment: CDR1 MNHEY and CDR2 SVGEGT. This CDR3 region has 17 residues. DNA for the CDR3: TGTGCCAGCTTGACGAGTGACTGGGACAGCTCTGGAAACCCCATATATTTT. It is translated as CASLTSDWDSSGNPIYF.

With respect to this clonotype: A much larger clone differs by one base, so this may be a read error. The CDR3 spells CAWSVTSVTDTQYF. CDR3 DNA sequence: TGTGCCTGGAGTGTAACGAGTGTCACAGATACGCAGTATTTT. The chain carries TRBV30 and TRBJ2-3; D uncertain. V was trimmed by 0 bases and J by 2 bases, leaving 9 bases between them. This CDR3 has 14 residues. Germline V CDR1 and CDR2: GTSNPN, SVGIG (reference sequence).

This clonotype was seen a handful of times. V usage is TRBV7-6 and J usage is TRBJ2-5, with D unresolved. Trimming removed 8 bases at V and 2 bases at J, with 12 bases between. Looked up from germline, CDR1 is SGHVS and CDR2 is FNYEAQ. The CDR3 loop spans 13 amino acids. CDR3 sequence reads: CASESEPQETQYF. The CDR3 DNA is TGTGCCAGCGAATCAGAACCACAAGAGACCCAGTACTTC.

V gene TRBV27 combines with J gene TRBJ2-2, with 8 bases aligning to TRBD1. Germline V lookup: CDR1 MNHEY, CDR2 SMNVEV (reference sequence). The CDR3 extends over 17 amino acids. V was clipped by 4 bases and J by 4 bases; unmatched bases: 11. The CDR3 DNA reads TGTGCCAGCAGTTCCGGGGGTGTACAGGGGGTCACCGGGGAGCTGTTTTTT. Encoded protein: CASSSGGVQGVTGELFF.

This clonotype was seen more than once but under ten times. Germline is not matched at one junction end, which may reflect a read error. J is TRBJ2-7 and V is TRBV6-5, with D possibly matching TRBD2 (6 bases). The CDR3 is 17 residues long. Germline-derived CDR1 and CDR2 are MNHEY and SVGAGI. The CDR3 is CASSYLRPGLSSYEQCF. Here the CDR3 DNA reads TGTGCCAGCAGTTACTTACGACCGGGACTCAGCTCCTACGAGCAGTGCTTC.

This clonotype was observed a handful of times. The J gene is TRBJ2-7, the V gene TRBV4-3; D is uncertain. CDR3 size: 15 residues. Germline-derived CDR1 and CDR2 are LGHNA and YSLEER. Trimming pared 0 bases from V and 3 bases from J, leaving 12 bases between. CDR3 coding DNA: TGCGCCAGCAGCCAAGATAAAAACAGCTACTACGAGCAGTACTTC. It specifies CASSQDKNSYYEQYF.